This T cell receptor beta chain appears in the sequencing data of a study of T cells after yellow fever vaccination. Background on the study: When fractions had low cell numbers, they were prepared with SMART-Seq v4 Ultra Low Input. General study results and limits: Secondary responses were weaker yet peaked faster, day 5 versus 15. Reappearing after the booster were most of the clones from primary vaccination (roughly 95% CD4, around 88% CD8).

Synthesis of TCR cDNA relied on 5'RACE template switching, which attached a universal primer site and UMIs. TCRdb reprocessed the 5' RACE reads via MiXCR and lists one record per CDR3 protein. This sample has roughly 49,000 distinct CDR3 sequences, with roughly 7.3% found just once. Trimming took 4 bases from V and 0 from J, leaving 8 bases between them. In germline, CDR1 is ENHRY, CDR2 SYGVKD. CDR3 length: 14 residues. At least ten counts were recorded for this clonotype. What it binds is unknown. The V and J genes are TRBV10-3 and TRBJ2-3; maybe TRBD1 (5 bases). The clonotype originates from a man aged 18 to 30 who received the YFV17D yellow fever vaccine. The material sequenced was CD8+ T cells sorted from PBMCs, taken around 15 days after the first yellow fever vaccination. The CDR3 DNA sequence: TGTGCCATCAGTGGTCAGGGTAGCACAGATACGCAGTATTTT. This encodes CAISGQGSTDTQYF.